These 14 T cell receptor beta chains were sequenced from one sample in a study of blood T cell repertoires in COVID-19 (dated by TCRdb to the early 2020s). The library relied on the immunoSEQ multiplex PCR assay. TCRdb took this table from immuneACCESS and kept in-frame rearrangements with V and J called. Such tables lack part of the clones; where checked against another copy, unresolved V genes explain under half of the gap, and the rest is unexplained. The sample table records 200,000 to 250,000 clones; more than 75% of these occur just once. The ten largest clones represent about 0.93% of the sample. The sample was peripheral blood. The source of these receptors is a man in his forties with acute or convalescent COVID-19.

The genes are TRBV19 and TRBJ1-1, with TRBD1 as a possible D gene (6 bases). CDR3 length equals 12 residues. The germline V gene encodes CDR1 LNHDA and CDR2 SQIVND (reference sequence). Trimming took 6 bases from V and 4 from J, leaving 9 bases between them. The chain's CDR3 is CASRGGPTEAFF. The CDR3 DNA reads as TGTGCCAGTAGAGGGGGACCCACTGAAGCTTTCTTT.

This rearrangement joins TRBV29-1 to TRBJ1-2, with 8 positions matching TRBD1. Trimming took 7 bases from V and 6 from J; bases not matched to a gene: 4. This CDR3 contains 11 residues. CDR1 is SQVTM and CDR2 is ANQGSEA in the germline V gene. CDR3 in DNA: TGCAGCGGTAGGACAGGGCATGGCTACACCTTC. Its protein is CSGRTGHGYTF. Together with reference TRBV29-1 and TRBJ1-2, the CDR3 gives the full variable domain: SAVISQKPSRDICQRGTSLTIQCQVDSQVTMMFWYRQQPGQSLTLIATANQGSEATYESGFVIDKFPISRPNLTFSTLTVSNMSPEDSSIYLCSGRTGHGYTFGSGTRLTVV.

CDR3 sequence reads: CAWSVGGQGVGPQETQYF. The CDR3 region has the DNA TGTGCCTGGAGTGTAGGGGGACAGGGCGTGGGTCCACAAGAGACCCAGTACTTC. The J gene is TRBJ2-5, the V gene TRBV30, with 9 bases aligning to TRBD1. The CDR3 extends over 18 amino acids. V was pared by 0 bases and J by 2 bases, with 13 bases of the junction left unmatched. CDR1 and CDR2 from the germline V gene are GTSNPN and SVGIG (reference sequence).

The genes are TRBV27 and TRBJ1-5; TRBD1 is a possible D gene (6 bases). The germline V gene has CDR1 MNHEY and CDR2 SMNVEV (reference sequence). Trimming took 8 bases from V and 6 from J, leaving 14 bases between them. The CDR3 totals 13 residues. In nucleotides, the CDR3 is TGTGCCAGCGGTCTCTCAGGGGTTCAGCCCCAGCATTTT. It yields the protein CASGLSGVQPQHF.

This sequence joins TRBV30 and TRBJ1-2, with TRBD1 identical over 7 bases. This CDR3 is built from 14 residues. Per germline, CDR1 GTSNPN and CDR2 SVGIG (reference sequence). V shed 4 bases and J 1 base; nucleotides not matched to a gene: 6. The CDR3 DNA follows: TGTGCCTGGAATACCAGGGGGGATAACTATGGCTACACCTTC. This encodes CAWNTRGDNYGYTF.

This chain links TRBV7-2 with TRBJ2-7, with TRBD2 identical over 9 bases. The germline V gene encodes CDR1 SGHTA and CDR2 FQGNSA. Unmatched junction bases numbered 7, after V lost 1 base and J lost 9 bases. The CDR3 is made up of 14 amino acids. CDR3: CASSLGDSGGPQYF. In DNA form, the CDR3 reads TGTGCCAGCAGCTTAGGAGATAGCGGGGGTCCGCAGTACTTC.

V gene TRBV4-2 combines with J gene TRBJ2-1; D possibly corresponds to TRBD1 (5 bases). V was pared by 4 bases and J by 3 bases, with 16 bases between. Per the germline V gene, CDR1 is LGHNA and CDR2 is YNFKEQ. This CDR3 has 16 residues. CDR3 DNA sequence: TGTGCCAGCAGCCCAGAGGTAGGGGCCAACTACAATGAGCAGTTCTTC. It encodes CASSPEVGANYNEQFF.

This chain connects TRBV11-3 to TRBJ2-1; D is undetermined. V lost 5 bases and J lost 0, with 8 bases in between. The CDR3 sequence is 14 residues long. CDR1 and CDR2 (germline): SGHNT, YENEEA. The DNA of the CDR3 is TGTGCCAGCAGCCCTAGAAGCTCCTACAATGAGCAGTTCTTC. This gives the protein CASSPRSSYNEQFF.

The chain has TRBV2 and TRBJ1-1; D is possibly TRBD1 (5 bases). The CDR3 covers 14 residues. In germline, CDR1 is SNHLY, CDR2 FYNNEI. The V end was cut by 9 bases, the J end by 5 bases, with 19 bases between. In DNA, the CDR3 is TGTGCCAGAGCGTCCTCAGGGTTTGGGACTGAAGCTTTCTTT. Translating it yields CARASSGFGTEAFF.

There are a few counts of this clone. The chain has TRBV4-3 and TRBJ1-5; TRBD1 matches 7 bases. The germline gives CDR1 LGHNA, CDR2 YSLEER. The CDR3 is 17 amino acids. Unmatched junction bases numbered 14, after V lost 5 bases and J lost 4 bases. CDR3 loop: CASSANLGGGYNQPQHF. CDR3 sequence (DNA): TGCGCCAGCAGCGCAAACCTAGGGGGCGGATATAATCAGCCCCAGCATTTT.

This clone was seen a handful of times. The chain couples TRBV28 to TRBJ2-6; D gene uncertain. CDR3 size: 14 residues. Germline V lookup: CDR1 MDHEN, CDR2 SYDVKM. V shed 3 bases and J shed 3 bases, with 6 bases lying between them. In DNA, the CDR3 is TGTGCCAGCAGTTTTAGGAGTGGGGCCAACGTCCTGACTTTC. Amino acids: CASSFRSGANVLTF.

The V call is TRBV19, the J call TRBJ2-5; D is perhaps TRBD2 (5 bases). Germline-derived CDR1 and CDR2 are LNHDA and SQIVND (reference sequence). V was cut by 5 bases and J by 5 bases, with 15 bases left in between. The length of the CDR3 is 14 residues. CDR3 nucleotide sequence: TGTGCCAGTAGTGCCACGACTACACGGGAGACCCAGTACTTC. Translated: CASSATTTRETQYF.

On this clone: At one end, the junction sequence differs from germline, possibly due to a read error. Distinct nucleotide sequences in the sample also encode this CDR3. The CDR3 is CANRAGDNQPQHF. In DNA form, the CDR3 reads TGCGCCAACCGGGCAGGGGACAATCAGCCCCAGCATTTT. This sequence joins TRBV10-3 and TRBJ1-5, with D possibly matching TRBD1 (6 bases). The germline CDR1 and CDR2 sequences are ENHRY and SYGVKD. The length of the CDR3 is 13 residues.

Points on this clone: This specimen includes other DNA sequences encoding the same CDR3. V gene TRBV7-9 combines with J gene TRBJ1-2; D perhaps matches TRBD1 (5 bases). The V end lost 1 base, the J end lost 0 bases, and 6 bases lay between the germline ends. The CDR3 length is 14 residues. In germline, CDR1 is SEHNR, CDR2 FQNEAQ (reference sequence). The CDR3 DNA sequence: TGTGCCAGCAGCTTAGGACAGTCTAACTATGGCTACACCTTC. Translated: CASSLGQSNYGYTF.